This T cell receptor beta chain was profiled in a study of T-cell reconstitution after alpha-beta-depleted transplantation in children. Overall study results and limits: T-cell counts and diversity were attributed mostly to newly produced T cells one year after transplant.

A TCRbeta library incorporating unique molecular identifiers was prepared. TCRdb called the PCR reads again in MiXCR, with one record for every CDR3 protein. The sample has hundreds of thousands of distinct CDR3 sequences, nearly 8% seen once. Worth noting for this clonotype: As yet, its antigen is unknown.

This sequence was found in a female patient aged 2-15 years who had a stem cell transplant for Fanconi anemia, so the T cells may come from the graft donor. Sample: peripheral blood, taken 360 days after TCRalphabeta/CD19-depleted stem cell transplant.

CDR3 in DNA: TGTGCCAGCAGCTTGGCAGGGGGCATCGGGGAGACCCAGTACTTC. This codes for CASSLAGGIGETQYF. V gene TRBV5-6 combines with J gene TRBJ2-5; 8 nucleotides align to TRBD1. J was trimmed by 5 bases and V by 0 bases; bases with no gene match: 6. There are 15 residues in the CDR3. Germline V lookup: CDR1 SGHDT, CDR2 YYEEEE.